Below are 17 T cell receptor beta chains sequenced from a single sample in a study of T cells after yellow fever vaccination (dated by TCRdb to about 2019). The treatment or condition label here, explained by the study, means: live attenuated yellow fever vaccine strain. The method behind the library was 5' RACE. The run used an Illumina NovaSeq 6000. TCRdb cleaned the public reads at Q25 with fastp, built clones with MiXCR and kept in-frame beta chains. Here each entry gathers all rows of one CDR3 protein and keeps the most common genes and DNA. This sample comprises some 300,000 distinct CDR3 sequences, around a tenth of them detected only once. Of the sample, around 3.2% falls within the top ten clones. The sequences come from CD4+ T cells sorted from PBMCs, collected 45 days after the yellow fever booster vaccination. These receptors came from a man between 18 and 29 years old who received the YFV17D yellow fever vaccine.

This chain connects TRBV2 to TRBJ1-2; D remains ambiguous. The length of the CDR3 is 12 residues. Trimming left V 0 bases short and J 8 bases short, with 7 bases between. The germline V gene encodes CDR1 SNHLY and CDR2 FYNNEI. The CDR3 DNA is TGTGCCAGCAGTGAAGCAGGGTCCGGCTACACCTTC. Its translation is CASSEAGSGYTF.

This chain joins TRBV4-1 and TRBJ2-3; D is unresolved. The CDR3 runs to 13 residues. With 4 bases removed from V and 2 bases from J, the gap between germline ends came to 7 bases. The germline gives CDR1 MGHRA, CDR2 YSYEKL. The CDR3 DNA sequence: TGCGCCAGCAGCCGCGTGACCACAGATACGCAGTATTTT. Protein product: CASSRVTTDTQYF.

V usage is TRBV12-3 or TRBV12-4 and J usage is TRBJ1-5, with a weak D call TRBD1 (5 bases). The CDR3 is made up of 13 amino acids. V gave up 5 bases and J gave up 7 bases, with 12 bases separating them. The CDR3 region has the DNA TGTGCCAGCAGTCGTGGGGGGAGCCAGCCCCAGCATTTT. Amino acid sequence: CASSRGGSQPQHF.

The chain combines TRBV12-2 with TRBJ2-7; no DNA check was done on the table's D call, TRBD1. TRBV12-2 is recorded as a pseudogene. This CDR3 is 12 amino acids long. CDR3 sequence reads: CASRSPPPEQYV. The CDR3 DNA is TGTGCAAGTCGCTCCCCCCCCCCCGAGCAGTACGTC.

This clonotype was detected a few times. V gene TRBV10-3 combines with J gene TRBJ2-3; maybe TRBD2 (5 bases). V was cut by 11 bases and J by 3 bases, with 18 bases left in between. Germline V gene lookup returns CDR1 ENHRY and CDR2 SYGVKD. The CDR3 extends over 14 amino acids. CDR3 residues: CASESGTTTDTQYF. The CDR3, as DNA: TGTGCCTCCGAGAGCGGCACTACGACAGATACGCAGTATTTT.

The CDR3 DNA is TGTGCCAGCAGTGCTGCAGGGGGTAGAGCTGAAGCTTTCTTT. Protein: CASSAAGGRAEAFF. V and J are TRBV2 and TRBJ1-1, with 7 bases that match TRBD1. Germline V lookup: CDR1 SNHLY, CDR2 FYNNEI. V was clipped by 4 bases and J by 6 bases; unmatched bases: 8. The CDR3 totals 14 residues. Full variable domain (remainder filled in from reference TRBV2 and TRBJ1-1): EPEVTQTPSHQVTQMGQEVILRCVPISNHLYFYWYRQILGQKVEFLVSFYNNEISEKSEIFDDQFSVERPDGSNFTLKIRSTKLEDSAMYFCASSAAGGRAEAFFGQGTRLTVV.

The J gene is TRBJ1-1, the V gene TRBV19, with 9 bases matching TRBD1. After removal of 4 bases from V and 0 bases from J, the junction contained 3 bases not matched to a gene. Germline lookup yields CDR1 LNHDA and CDR2 SQIVND (reference sequence). The CDR3 has 15 residues. The CDR3 spells CASSRTGALNTEAFF. The CDR3 region has the DNA TGTGCCAGTAGTAGGACAGGGGCTTTGAACACTGAAGCTTTCTTT.

This clonotype was counted a few times. The chain couples TRBV2 to TRBJ2-1, with D possibly called TRBD1 or TRBD2 (5 bases each). The CDR3 is 12 amino acids. Germline V lookup: CDR1 SNHLY, CDR2 FYNNEI. Deletions cut 3 bases from V and 12 bases from J, with 12 bases between. CDR3 DNA sequence: TGTGCCAGCAGTGACCAGGGAGTGGTGCAGTTCTTC. It yields the protein CASSDQGVVQFF.

This clonotype has a count of ten or more. The V gene is TRBV12-3 or TRBV12-4, the J gene TRBJ1-2; no firm D call. The CDR3 sequence is 15 residues long. Trimming cost V 1 base and J 0 bases, with 9 bases left between them. In DNA form, the CDR3 reads TGTGCCAGCAGTTTAGACCTCATAGCTAACTATGGCTACACCTTC. Protein product: CASSLDLIANYGYTF.

The J gene is TRBJ2-3, the V gene TRBV28, with D perhaps matching TRBD1 or TRBD2 (5 bases each). CDR3 length: 15 amino acids. Trimming removed 7 bases at V and 6 bases at J, with 20 bases between. Germline V gives CDR1 MDHEN, CDR2 SYDVKM. The CDR3 coding sequence is TGTGCCAGCACATATGGGACGGGGCAGCTGGATACGCAGTATTTT. The encoded protein is CASTYGTGQLDTQYF.

This clonotype was seen a few times. The CDR3 loop reads CASSLTAASIYGYTF. CDR3 nucleotides: TGTGCCAGCAGCTTAACAGCAGCCTCCATCTATGGCTACACCTTC. The chain uses TRBV7-9 and TRBJ1-2; D unclear. The ends were cut back, 2 bases at V and 4 bases at J, with 14 bases in the middle. The CDR3 loop spans 15 amino acids. CDR1 is SEHNR, CDR2 FQNEAQ, per germline (reference sequence).

This chain joins TRBV20-1 and TRBJ1-1; possibly TRBD1 for D (6 bases). The CDR3 totals 14 residues. Trimming pared 1 base from V and 5 bases from J, leaving 14 bases between. The germline V gene encodes CDR1 DFQATT and CDR2 SNEGSKA (reference sequence). CDR3: CSARGGPRGTEAFF. CDR3 bases: TGCAGTGCTAGAGGGGGGCCTAGAGGGACTGAAGCTTTCTTT.

In this sample, this clonotype turned up many times. At one of its ends the junction is not consistent with the germline gene, which may arise from a read error. The J gene is TRBJ2-1, the V gene TRBV7-9; a possible D gene is TRBD2 (6 bases). The CDR3 contains 13 residues. Per the germline V gene, CDR1 is SEHNR and CDR2 is FQNEAQ (reference sequence). DNA of the CDR3: TGTGCTAGCAGCCTCGGGACTGGCAATGAGCAGTTCTTC. The encoded protein is CASSLGTGNEQFF. The full variable domain, completed using reference TRBV7-9 and TRBJ2-1, is DTGVSQNPRHKITKRGQNVTFRCDPISEHNRLYWYRQTLGQGPEFLTYFQNEAQLEKSRLLSDRFSAERPKGSFSTLEIQRTEQGDSAMYLCASSLGTGNEQFFGPGTRLTVL.

CDR3 nucleotides: TGCGCCAGCAGCTTGAGCGAGACCAAAAACATTCAGTACTTC. It specifies CASSLSETKNIQYF. The chain employs TRBV5-1 and TRBJ2-4; D not resolved. From germline, CDR1 is SGHRS and CDR2 YFSETQ. V lost 1 base, J lost 2 bases, and 7 bases lay in between. CDR3 length equals 14 residues.

The V and J genes are TRBV11-2 and TRBJ1-6, with D unclear. V was shortened by 3 bases and J by 15 bases, with 9 bases between the two germline ends. The germline V gene has CDR1 SGHAT and CDR2 FQNNGV. The CDR3 contains 11 residues. The CDR3 protein is CASSFIGLLHF. The CDR3, as DNA: TGTGCCAGCAGCTTCATTGGGCTCCTCCACTTT.

The V and J genes are TRBV12-3 or TRBV12-4 and TRBJ2-2, with 8 bases fitting TRBD2. Trimming removed 6 bases from V and 5 bases from J; junction bases left unmatched: 8. This CDR3 region has 15 residues. CDR3 nucleotide sequence: TGTGCCAGCAGCCAAACCCCGGGAGGGACCGGGGAGCTGTTTTTT. It encodes CASSQTPGGTGELFF.

This clonotype was seen a handful of times. This rearrangement joins TRBV9 to TRBJ1-2, with TRBD1 matching over 9 bases. CDR3 length: 15 amino acids. V shed 3 bases and J 8 bases; nucleotides not matched to a gene: 11. Germline loops: CDR1 SGDLS, CDR2 YYNGEE. As DNA, the CDR3 is TGTGCCAGCAGCGCACAACAGGGACAGGGAATAGGCTACACCTTC. Its protein product is CASSAQQGQGIGYTF.